This TCR beta chain was captured in a study of blood T cell repertoires in COVID-19 (dated by TCRdb to 2020 to 2021). With respect to the entire study: Collaborator samples came from the United States, Italy and Spain and covered acute and convalescent phases of COVID-19. A de-identified subject ID, COVID-19 status, age in years and sex were almost always included in the sample metadata. Deeply sampled blood TCRbeta repertoires from subjects exposed to, actively infected with, or recovered from COVID-19 were included in the dataset. Where available, HLA class I and class II types were obtained from metadata supplied by the sample provider rather than from assay-based typing. The prospective study material was composed of cDNA or gDNA derived from T cells, B-cell-depleted T cells, or PBMCs. Samples came from the ongoing ImmuneRACE study (first 160 participants) plus 1,254 subjects from 6 global collaborators. The repertoires were made available in a free public database intended to serve as a resource for research on the immune response to SARS-CoV-2.

The CDR3 holds 16 amino acids from the cysteine to the phenylalanine. Kept here is only the CDR3 DNA, which spans 48 bases and is read in frame from base 1. Based on the germline V gene (reference sequence), the CDR1 and CDR2 sequences are LGHDT and YNNKEL. Ends trimmed: V by 1 base, J by 5 bases; bases unmatched to a gene: 7. The paper as a whole reports these results and caveats: Clinical and demographic metadata were provided uncurated, with the amount varying by source and participant.

TCRbeta CDR3 regions were amplified from genomic DNA by means of the immunoSEQ Assay, a bias-controlled multiplex PCR. Processing in the source paper ran as follows. Within the assay, amplification of reference gene primers was used to estimate how many nucleated cells each sample contained. To quantify the absolute abundance of each unique TCRbeta CDR3 rearrangement, sequence reads were collapsed and filtered. Productive Simpson clonality was computed per sample as the square root of Simpson's diversity index over productive rearrangements. Imported from immuneACCESS, the table was reduced by TCRdb to in-frame sequences with V and J called. These copies leave out some clones; in studies compared against another copy, an unresolved V gene accounts for under half, and the cause of the remainder is not known. Clone size and V and J calls were adopted from that table, with D and trimming inferred from the DNA. Across this sample there are over 130,000 clones, with roughly four fifths seen only once. More than 3% of the sample rests with the top ten.

Enrolling through a virtual design, the prospective study's participants ranged in age from roughly 18 to 100 years and lived across 24 United States geographic areas. To assign participants to cohorts, the prospective study relied on clinical history that participants themselves reported in a screening survey and a study questionnaire. Mobile phlebotomists in the prospective study collected whole blood, serum and a nasopharyngeal or oropharyngeal swab from every participant. Prospective study participants could optionally give additional blood draws and questionnaires over a 2-month period. Before DNA extraction, blood samples from the prospective study were shipped at room temperature or frozen. About this clone: The clone's antigen remains unknown. There are no base qualities to consult, and no much larger clone falls within one base.

Sequenced material: PBMCs or T cells enriched from blood (not recorded which). The TCR comes from a woman in her fifties or sixties with acute COVID-19. The chain is assembled from TRBV3-1 (or the pseudogene TRBV3-2) and TRBJ1-5; 8 central nucleotides agree with TRBD1. The CDR3 has the sequence CASSQGPQTGDQPQHF. The DNA sequence is given as TGTGCCAGCAGCCAAGGTCCCCAGACAGGGGATCAGCCCCAGCATTTT.